This T cell receptor beta chain derives from a study of T-cell reconstitution after alpha-beta-depleted transplantation in children (dated by TCRdb to the mid-2010s). Regarding the research as a whole: Using TCR repertoire profiling, the study quantitatively followed how T-cell immune reconstitution unfolded in children after TCRalphabeta/CD19-depleted allogeneic hematopoietic cell transplantation. Findings and caveats that apply to the study as a whole: The frequencies of hyperexpanded clones fell over the following months, and after one year, T-cell counts and TCRbeta diversity were mostly attributed to newly produced T cells. In some patients, the high TCRbeta diversity seen at day 60 was put down to recipient T cells and intrathymic progenitors that had survived conditioning. The apparently early recovery of alphabetaT-cell counts about two months after transplant reportedly depended on only several hundred rapidly expanded clones that came from non-depleted graft cells.

Including cysteine and phenylalanine, the CDR3 has 12 amino acids. The kept DNA is CDR3 alone, 36 bases in frame from the first base. As encoded in the germline V gene (reference sequence), CDR1 is DFQATT while CDR2 is SNEGSKA. The junction carries 18 bases between V and J, which are trimmed by 5 bases and 13 bases respectively. Preparation of the library involved PCR. These reads were obtained on an Illumina HiSeq 2500. Molecular barcoding was employed in the preparation of TCR libraries, with unique molecular identifiers being used to normalize TCRbeta repertoire quantification. TCRdb ran its own pipeline on the public reads, namely fastp trimming at Q25 and MiXCR clone calling, and kept in-frame beta chains. Rows with a matching CDR3 protein are joined into one entry that keeps the most common DNA and genes. The sample table holds fewer than 350,000 distinct CDR3 sequences, of which approximately 10% were seen once. The ten largest account for 20% to 25% of the sample.

This clonotype appeared many times. This receptor's antigen is unknown. No base-level quality is on record; no much larger clone is a single base apart. The sample's treatment or condition label is to be understood as: allogeneic hematopoietic cell transplantation with graft depleted of TCRalphabeta T cells and CD19 B cells. The children who served as transplant recipients had been given grafts of TCRalphabeta/CD19-depleted allogeneic hematopoietic cells. The sample was peripheral blood, taken 180 days after TCRalphabeta/CD19-depleted stem cell transplant. Rearrangement joined TRBV20-1 to TRBJ2-1; the D gene is perhaps TRBD1, from 5 matching bases. This receptor was obtained from a male patient between 2 and 15 years old who had a stem cell transplant for chronic granulomatous disease, so the T cells may come from the graft donor. The CDR3 here reads CSAPGVGVNQFF. The DNA sequence reads TGCAGTGCTCCTGGGGTAGGGGTAAACCAGTTCTTC.